The 25 T cell receptor beta chains given below trace back to one sample, sequenced in a study of blood T cell repertoires in COVID-19. The table came from immunoSEQ multiplex PCR; TCRdb's copy has only in-frame clones and leaves some out. The sample records about 170,000 clones, more than 65% being singletons. The sequencing sample was made of peripheral blood. Every receptor here comes from a human donor with acute or convalescent COVID-19. The donor label of this sample is uncertain.

The J gene is TRBJ2-7, the V gene TRBV7-2, with 11 bases identical to TRBD1. From germline, CDR1 is SGHTA and CDR2 FQGNSA. With 4 bases clipped from V and 2 bases from J, the junction kept 4 bases outside the gene matches. The CDR3 sequence is 15 residues long. In DNA, the CDR3 is TGTGCCAGCAGCTCCGGACAGGGGGCAGCCTACGAGCAGTACTTC. This codes for CASSSGQGAAYEQYF.

The rearrangement joins TRBV27 to TRBJ2-1; 7 bases are a match to TRBD1. Germline CDR1 reads MNHEY; CDR2 reads SMNVEV (reference sequence). J lost 10 bases, V lost 5 bases, and 11 bases had no gene match. This CDR3 comprises 14 residues. CDR3 residues: CASSRQGIAYEQFF. In DNA, the CDR3 is TGTGCCAGCAGTCGACAGGGTATTGCATACGAGCAGTTCTTC.

With regard to this clone: The same CDR3 is also encoded by other DNA sequences in this sample. J is TRBJ2-7 and V is TRBV6-1; possible D gene TRBD2, 6 bases. Germline V gene data show CDR1 as MNHNS and CDR2 as SASEGT. V was pared by 0 bases and J by 0 bases, with 9 bases between. The CDR3 contains 15 residues. The CDR3, as DNA: TGTGCCAGCAGTGAAGCCGGGGGTTCCTCCTACGAGCAGTACTTC. This translates into CASSEAGGSSYEQYF.

The V and J genes are TRBV28 and TRBJ2-7; TRBD1 aligns across 8 bases. CDR3 length equals 15 residues. Germline CDR1 MDHEN, CDR2 SYDVKM. With V trimmed by 4 bases and J by 2 bases, 7 bases remained unmatched. CDR3 coding DNA: TGTGCCAGCAGTTGGGCCGGGACAGGCCCCTACGAGCAGTACTTC. Translated, it gives CASSWAGTGPYEQYF.

Regarding this clone: The sample has other DNA sequences that encode this CDR3 too. V and J are TRBV6-5 and TRBJ1-1; D is ambiguous. CDR3 size: 13 residues. The germline V gene has CDR1 MNHEY and CDR2 SVGAGI. Trimming cost V 6 bases and J 1 base, with 9 bases left between them. The CDR3 reads CASSPRGNTEAFF. The DNA for the CDR3 is TGTGCCAGCAGCCCCCGGGGGAACACTGAAGCTTTCTTT.

The chain carries TRBV5-5 and TRBJ2-7, with 7 bases aligning to TRBD1. Trimming at V came to 1 base and at J to 5 bases, leaving 9 bases not matched to a gene. Germline lookup yields CDR1 SGHKS and CDR2 YYEKEE (reference sequence). This CDR3 contains 15 residues. The chain's CDR3 is CASSLWAGGLDEQYF. The CDR3 DNA reads TGTGCCAGCAGCTTGTGGGCAGGGGGATTGGACGAGCAGTACTTC. Complete variable domain (other parts from reference TRBV5-5 and TRBJ2-7): DAGVTQSPTHLIKTRGQQVTLRCSPISGHKSVSWYQQVLGQGPQFIFQYYEKEERGRGNFPDRFSARQFPNYSSELNVNALLLGDSALYLCASSLWAGGLDEQYFGPGTRLTVT.

The rearrangement uses TRBV9 and TRBJ1-3; 7 nucleotides match TRBD1. Trimming at V came to 4 bases and at J to 2 bases, leaving 6 bases not matched to a gene. The length of the CDR3 is 15 residues. Germline CDR1 is SGDLS and CDR2 is YYNGEE. CDR3 nucleotides: TGTGCCAGCAGCTTCGGGACAGATCCTGGAAACACCATATATTTT. This encodes CASSFGTDPGNTIYF.

For the CDR3, the DNA is TGTGCCAGCAGCTATACAGGGGACTACGAGCAGTACTTC. Translating gives CASSYTGDYEQYF. The V gene is TRBV7-2, the J gene TRBJ2-7, with 7 bases aligning to TRBD1. J gave up 3 bases and V 4 bases, and 3 bases lay outside the gene matches. The CDR3 is 13 amino acids. Per germline, CDR1 SGHTA and CDR2 FQGNSA.

This chain links TRBV7-2 with TRBJ2-7; 7 nucleotides line up with TRBD2. Germline-derived CDR1 and CDR2 are SGHTA and FQGNSA. V was pared by 8 bases and J by 1 base, with 11 bases of the junction left unmatched. The CDR3 has 15 amino acids. The CDR3 spells CASGFGASGSYEQYF. DNA of the CDR3: TGTGCCAGCGGATTCGGGGCTAGCGGTTCCTACGAGCAGTACTTC. Full variable domain (remainder filled in from reference TRBV7-2 and TRBJ2-7): GAGVSQSPSNKVTEKGKDVELRCDPISGHTALYWYRQSLGQGLEFLIYFQGNSAPDKSGLPSDRFSAERTGGSVSTLTIQRTQQEDSAVYLCASGFGASGSYEQYFGPGTRLTVT.

This chain links TRBV6-2 or TRBV6-3 with TRBJ2-5, with 10 bases aligning to TRBD2. Losses at the gene ends were 4 bases for V and 5 bases for J; bases not matched to a gene: 4. Germline V gene lookup returns CDR1 MNHEY and CDR2 SVGEGT. The CDR3 runs 14 residues. CDR3: CASSSAGGVETQYF. The CDR3 DNA reads as TGTGCCAGCAGTTCAGCGGGGGGGGTTGAGACCCAGTACTTC.

This chain uses TRBV7-9 with TRBJ1-2; TRBD1 matches at 9 bases. V dropped 1 base and J dropped 8; count of bases not matched to a gene: 11. The germline V gene encodes CDR1 SEHNR and CDR2 FQNEAQ (reference sequence). This CDR3 comprises 16 residues. The CDR3 here is CASSLGGGQGTAGYTF. The CDR3 DNA is TGTGCCAGCAGCTTAGGTGGGGGACAGGGCACGGCAGGCTACACCTTC.

The V call is TRBV6-4, the J call TRBJ2-2; 9 bases are shared with TRBD2. Looked up from germline, CDR1 is MRHNA and CDR2 is SNTAGT. J gave up 6 bases and V 9 bases, and 8 bases lay outside the gene matches. The length of the CDR3 is 14 residues. The DNA for the CDR3 is TGTGCCAGTGGGGAGCGGGAGGTCCCCGGGGAGCTGTTTTTT. Protein sequence: CASGEREVPGELFF.

The V and J genes are TRBV6-5 and TRBJ1-3; 7 nucleotides align to TRBD1. The CDR3 runs 14 residues. With V trimmed by 6 bases and J by 5 bases, 7 bases remained unmatched. The germline gives CDR1 MNHEY, CDR2 SVGAGI. The CDR3 is CASSATGDRNTIYF. The CDR3 DNA sequence: TGTGCCAGCAGCGCTACAGGGGACCGAAACACCATATATTTT.

The CDR3 is CASRMISSGSTDTQYF. In nucleotides, the CDR3 is TGCGCCAGCAGAATGATATCCAGCGGGAGCACAGATACGCAGTATTTT. The gene calls are TRBV5-1 and TRBJ2-3, with D maybe TRBD2 (6 bases). This CDR3 is 16 amino acids long. Germline assignment: CDR1 SGHRS and CDR2 YFSETQ. The V gene lost 5 bases and the J gene lost 0 bases, with 16 bases spanning the gap.

In this sample, this clone turned up a few times. The V call is TRBV5-1, the J call TRBJ1-6, with 8 bases aligning to TRBD1. Trimming took 4 bases from V and 9 from J; bases not matched to a gene: 12. The germline V gene encodes CDR1 SGHRS and CDR2 YFSETQ. The CDR3 runs to 16 residues. This CDR3 is CASSPGQGRATSPLHF. In DNA, the CDR3 is TGCGCCAGCAGCCCAGGACAGGGCCGGGCGACTTCACCCCTCCACTTT.

The chain is built from TRBV7-9 and TRBJ2-3, with 9 positions matching TRBD1. After removal of 5 bases from V and 4 bases from J, the junction contained 7 bases not matched to a gene. This CDR3 has 15 amino acids. In germline, CDR1 is SEHNR, CDR2 FQNEAQ (reference sequence). The CDR3: CASSRATGGADTQYF. The CDR3, as DNA: TGTGCCAGCAGCCGGGCGACAGGGGGGGCAGATACGCAGTATTTT.

This clone occurred once. V gene TRBV6-5 combines with J gene TRBJ1-3; the D gene is possibly TRBD1 (6 bases). CDR3 length: 14 amino acids. V dropped 11 bases and J dropped 2 bases, with 16 bases sitting between them. CDR1 MNHEY and CDR2 SVGAGI come from the germline V gene. CDR3 sequence: CAVRGTAAGNTIYF. The CDR3 nucleotides are TGTGCCGTCAGGGGAACCGCGGCTGGAAACACCATATATTTT.

The chain is built from TRBV19 and TRBJ1-2; weak D call: TRBD1 (6 bases). Trimming took 10 bases from V and 8 from J, leaving 20 bases between them. CDR1 and CDR2 (germline): LNHDA, SQIVND (reference sequence). CDR3 length: 13 residues. CDR3 DNA sequence: TGTGCCACCCAGGGGCAAATTAGTGGGGGCTACACCTTC. Amino acids: CATQGQISGGYTF.

For the CDR3, the DNA is TGTGCCTGGAGGGAGGGGGCCGGGTATGAGCAGTTCTTC. Translated: CAWREGAGYEQFF. The chain couples TRBV30 to TRBJ2-1, with a possible D match to TRBD1 (7 bases). The ends were cut back, 3 bases at V and 8 bases at J, with 14 bases in the middle. Germline lookup yields CDR1 GTSNPN and CDR2 SVGIG (reference sequence). The CDR3 contains 13 residues.

For this clone: Within the sample, other DNA sequences also encode this same CDR3. The chain has TRBV6-5 and TRBJ2-7, with 7 bases identical to TRBD1. Germline CDR1 reads MNHEY; CDR2 reads SVGAGI. The J segment lost 3 bases and the V segment lost 0 bases, leaving 5 bases of the junction unmatched. The CDR3 is 15 amino acids. In nucleotides, the CDR3 is TGTGCCAGCAGTTACTCGAATAGGGGGCTCTACGAGCAGTACTTC. Encoded protein: CASSYSNRGLYEQYF.

The V gene is TRBV7-8, the J gene TRBJ1-1, with 7 bases lining up with TRBD1. The germline gives CDR1 SGHVS, CDR2 FQNEAQ. This CDR3 has 15 residues. Losses at the gene ends were 8 bases for V and 0 bases for J; bases not matched to a gene: 9. CDR3 DNA: TGTGCCAGCTTTCGAGACAGGGCTTTGAACACTGAAGCTTTCTTT. Its protein product is CASFRDRALNTEAFF. Together with reference TRBV7-8 and TRBJ1-1, the CDR3 gives the full variable domain: GAGVSQSPRYKVAKRGQDVALRCDPISGHVSLFWYQQALGQGPEFLTYFQNEAQLDKSGLPSDRFFAERPEGSVSTLKIQRTQQEDSAVYLCASFRDRALNTEAFFGQGTRLTVV.

The chain uses TRBV6-5 and TRBJ2-1; the match to TRBD2 covers 10 bases. This CDR3 spans 15 amino acids. The V gene end was trimmed by 8 bases and the J gene end by 7 bases; junction bases not matched to a gene: 11. Germline CDR1 reads MNHEY; CDR2 reads SVGAGI. The DNA for the CDR3 is TGTGCCAGCGGATTTACTAGCGGGAAGGGGAATGAGCAGTTCTTC. This encodes CASGFTSGKGNEQFF.

The table lists this clone with a few counts. The chain is built from TRBV6-1 and TRBJ1-2, with a weak D call TRBD1 (6 bases). CDR1 and CDR2 from the germline V gene are MNHNS and SASEGT. The V end lost 3 bases, the J end lost 2 bases, and 10 bases lay between the germline ends. This CDR3 has 14 amino acids. CDR3 residues: CASSDLTGNYGYTF. CDR3 in DNA: TGTGCCAGCAGTGACCTCACAGGGAACTATGGCTACACCTTC.

This rearrangement joins TRBV5-1 to TRBJ2-1; D unresolved. Germline V lookup: CDR1 SGHRS, CDR2 YFSETQ. V lost 2 bases to trimming and J lost 5 bases, with 11 bases between them. CDR3 size: 14 residues. The CDR3, as DNA: TGCGCCAGCAGCTTTCCCAGATTGGACAATGAGCAGTTCTTC. This translates into CASSFPRLDNEQFF.

This clone was counted only a few times. The rearrangement joins TRBV5-4 to TRBJ2-5, with 11 bases identical to TRBD2. There are 14 residues in the CDR3. The germline gives CDR1 SGHNT, CDR2 YYREEE (reference sequence). The trim removed 9 bases at V and 4 bases at J, leaving 8 bases unmatched. The chain's CDR3 is CAISGLAVAETQYF. The CDR3 nucleotides are TGTGCCATATCGGGACTAGCGGTGGCAGAGACCCAGTACTTC.